This section outlines one T cell receptor (beta chain) sequence together with its context. Germline V gene lookup returns CDR1 LGHNA and CDR2 YNFKEQ. Trimming left V 0 bases short and J 0 bases short, with 9 bases between. This CDR3 region has 15 residues. The data are from a study of blood T cell repertoires in COVID-19. Profiling relied on immunoSEQ multiplex PCR, and the TCRdb table lists in-frame clones only, not all of them. The sample has around 79,000 clones, around 88% seen once. The sequencing input was peripheral blood. This receptor was obtained from a man in his 70s with active or convalescent COVID-19. V gene TRBV4-2 combines with J gene TRBJ2-7; possible D gene TRBD1, 6 bases. The CDR3 spells CASSQDHRVSYEQYF. The CDR3 coding sequence is TGTGCCAGCAGCCAAGATCACAGGGTCTCCTACGAGCAGTACTTC.